This note documents a single T cell receptor (beta chain) sequence. What it binds is unknown. Blood samples were obtained at baseline, cycle 4 day 1, and cycle 7 day 1. The data belong to a study of OX40 agonist ivuxolimab in advanced cancers. Study-level background: Patients received ivuxolimab, an agonistic anti-OX40 (CD134) antibody.

Broader study findings: The mean number of expanded clones was higher in CD8+ T cells than in CD4+.

Profiling relied on immunoSEQ multiplex PCR, and the TCRdb table lists in-frame clones only, not all of them. In the table there are fewer than 85,000 clones, 82% of which are singletons. V was pared by 10 bases and J by 2 bases, with 18 bases between. Germline CDR1 reads SNHLY; CDR2 reads FYNNEI. The CDR3 has 14 amino acids. The J gene is TRBJ2-7, the V gene TRBV2, with D perhaps matching TRBD1 or TRBD2 (5 bases each). This sequence originates from an adult with an advanced solid tumor such as melanoma, head and neck, liver or kidney cancer. The sample was CD4+ or CD8+ T cells sorted from blood, taken in a trial of the OX40 agonist ivuxolimab. The CDR3 here is CATRLGTEPYEQYF. The DNA of the CDR3 is TGTGCCACCAGGTTAGGGACGGAACCCTACGAGCAGTACTTC. Supplemented by reference TRBV2 and TRBJ2-7, the full variable domain reads EPEVTQTPSHQVTQMGQEVILRCVPISNHLYFYWYRQILGQKVEFLVSFYNNEISEKSEIFDDQFSVERPDGSNFTLKIRSTKLEDSAMYFCATRLGTEPYEQYFGPGTRLTVT.